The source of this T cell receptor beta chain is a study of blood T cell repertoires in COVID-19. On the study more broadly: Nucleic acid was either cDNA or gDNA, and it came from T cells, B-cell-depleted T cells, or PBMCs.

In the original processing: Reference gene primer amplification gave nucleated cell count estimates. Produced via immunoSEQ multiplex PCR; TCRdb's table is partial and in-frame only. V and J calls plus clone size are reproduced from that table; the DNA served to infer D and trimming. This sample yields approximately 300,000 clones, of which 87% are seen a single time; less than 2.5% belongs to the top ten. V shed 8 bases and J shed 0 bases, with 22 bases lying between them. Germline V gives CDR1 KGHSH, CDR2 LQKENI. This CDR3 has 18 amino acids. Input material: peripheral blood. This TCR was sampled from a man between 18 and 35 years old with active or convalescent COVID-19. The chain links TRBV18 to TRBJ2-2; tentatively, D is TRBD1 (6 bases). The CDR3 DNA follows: TGTGCCAGCCCAAGATCCCTGGGGGCGGATGCGAACACCGGGGAGCTGTTTTTT. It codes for CASPRSLGADANTGELFF.